Here is one T cell receptor beta chain with its context. Its antigen is unidentified. Clones were read by immunoSEQ multiplex PCR, and TCRdb kept only the in-frame ones, dropping some. The sample consists of around 81,000 clones, roughly 90% of them appearing once. The data were obtained in a study of OX40 agonist ivuxolimab in advanced cancers. Study details: Patients were dosed intravenously with ivuxolimab at 0.01 to 10 mg/kg every 2 weeks. Hepatocellular carcinoma, melanoma, renal cell or head and neck cancer occurred in dose-escalation patients. Anti-PD-1, anti-PD-L1 or anti-CTLA-4 therapy given earlier was allowed, and around 40% had some. Study results and caveats: Dosing at 0.1 to 3.0 mg/kg was accompanied by clonal expansion of CD4+ and CD8+ blood T cells by week 6.

This CDR3 is 14 amino acids long. Germline values: CDR1 SNHLY, CDR2 FYNNEI. With 2 bases removed from V and 2 bases from J, the gap between germline ends came to 9 bases. Specimen: CD4+ or CD8+ T cells sorted from blood, collected in a trial of the OX40 agonist ivuxolimab. This sequence joins TRBV2 and TRBJ2-5, with D hard to call. The receptor comes from an adult with an advanced solid tumor such as melanoma, head and neck, liver or kidney cancer. CDR3 amino acids: CASSESTAQETQYF. For the CDR3, the DNA is TGTGCCAGCAGTGAAAGTACAGCTCAAGAGACCCAGTACTTC.